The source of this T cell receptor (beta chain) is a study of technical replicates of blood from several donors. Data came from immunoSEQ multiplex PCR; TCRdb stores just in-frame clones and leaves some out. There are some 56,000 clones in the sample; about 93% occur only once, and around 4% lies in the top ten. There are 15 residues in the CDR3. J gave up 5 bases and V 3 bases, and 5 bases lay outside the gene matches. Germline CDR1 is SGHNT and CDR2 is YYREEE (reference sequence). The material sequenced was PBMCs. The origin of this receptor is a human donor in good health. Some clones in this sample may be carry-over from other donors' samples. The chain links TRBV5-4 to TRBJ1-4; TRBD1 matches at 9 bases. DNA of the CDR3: TGTGCCAGCAGCTCTCGACAGGGGGGGAATGAAAAACTGTTTTTT. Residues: CASSSRQGGNEKLFF.